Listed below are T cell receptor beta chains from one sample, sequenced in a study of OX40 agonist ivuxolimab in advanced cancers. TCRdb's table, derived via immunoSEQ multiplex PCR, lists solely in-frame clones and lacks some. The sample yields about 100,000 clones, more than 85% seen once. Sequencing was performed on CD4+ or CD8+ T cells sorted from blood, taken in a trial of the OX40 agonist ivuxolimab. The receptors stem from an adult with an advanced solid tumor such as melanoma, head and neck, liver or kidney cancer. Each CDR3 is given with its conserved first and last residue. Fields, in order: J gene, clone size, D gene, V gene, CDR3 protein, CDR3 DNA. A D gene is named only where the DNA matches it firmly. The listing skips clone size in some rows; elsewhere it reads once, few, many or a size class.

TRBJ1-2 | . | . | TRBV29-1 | CSVESGPYGYTF | TGCAGCGTTGAATCCGGTCCCTATGGCTACACCTTC
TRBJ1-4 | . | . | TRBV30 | CAWSARVNEKLFF | TGTGCCTGGAGTGCGAGAGTAAATGAAAAACTGTTTTTT
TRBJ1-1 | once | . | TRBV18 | CASSLSGGLNTEAFF | TGTGCCAGCTCCCTGTCGGGAGGGTTGAACACTGAAGCTTTCTTT
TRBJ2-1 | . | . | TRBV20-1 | CSARDFPEQFF | TGCAGTGCTAGAGATTTCCCTGAGCAGTTCTTC
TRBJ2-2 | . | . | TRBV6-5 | CASRQTNTGELFF | TGTGCCAGCCGACAAACGAACACCGGGGAGCTGTTTTTT
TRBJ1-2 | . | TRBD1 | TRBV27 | CASSFYPGGDYGYTF | TGTGCCAGCAGTTTTTACCCAGGGGGCGACTATGGCTACACCTTC
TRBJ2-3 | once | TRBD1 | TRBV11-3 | CASSLGQGGTDTQYF | TGTGCCAGCAGCTTAGGACAGGGGGGAACAGATACGCAGTATTTT
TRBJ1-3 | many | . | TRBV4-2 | CASSQDESWGNTIYF | TGTGCCAGCAGCCAAGATGAGTCCTGGGGAAACACCATATATTTT
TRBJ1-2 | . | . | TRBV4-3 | CASSQGWVEGYTF | TGCGCCAGCAGCCAAGGATGGGTGGAGGGCTACACCTTC
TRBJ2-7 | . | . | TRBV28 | CASSTGTGSYEQYF | TGTGCCAGCAGCACCGGGACTGGCTCCTACGAGCAGTACTTC
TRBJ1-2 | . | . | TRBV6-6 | CASSLKGRDYGYTF | TGTGCCAGCAGTTTAAAGGGGCGGGACTATGGCTACACCTTC
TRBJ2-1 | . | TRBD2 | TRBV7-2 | CASSLMTSGYNEQFF | TGTGCCAGCAGCCTCATGACTAGCGGGTACAATGAGCAGTTCTTC
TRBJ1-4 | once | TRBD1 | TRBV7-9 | CASSFRDRVAKTNEKLFF | TGTGCCAGCAGCTTTCGAGACAGGGTGGCGAAAACTAATGAAAAACTGTTTTTT
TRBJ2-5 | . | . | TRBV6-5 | CASSRSSEETQYF | TGTGCCAGCAGTAGATCTAGCGAGGAGACCCAGTACTTC
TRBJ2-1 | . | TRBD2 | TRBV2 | CASSELADNEQFF | TGTGCCAGCAGTGAACTAGCGGACAATGAGCAGTTCTTC
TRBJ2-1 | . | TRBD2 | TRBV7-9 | CASGIAGAYNEQFF | TGTGCCAGCGGGATAGCGGGAGCGTACAATGAGCAGTTCTTC
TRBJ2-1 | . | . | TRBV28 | CASSSFELWNEQFF | TGTGCCAGCAGTTCCTTCGAGTTGTGGAATGAGCAGTTCTTC
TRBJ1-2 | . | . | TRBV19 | CASSIDRFNYTF | TGTGCCAGTAGTATAGATCGTTTCAACTACACCTTC
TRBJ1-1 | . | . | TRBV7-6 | CASSSIGGTEAFF | TGTGCCAGCAGTAGTATAGGGGGCACTGAAGCTTTCTTT
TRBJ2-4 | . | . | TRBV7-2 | CASSSSRENIQYF | TGTGCCAGCAGCTCCAGCCGCGAAAACATTCAGTACTTC
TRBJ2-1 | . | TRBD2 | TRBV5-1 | CASSFTSGTYNEQFF | TGCGCCAGCAGCTTCACTAGCGGAACCTACAATGAGCAGTTCTTC
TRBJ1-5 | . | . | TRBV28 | CASSLRENQPQHF | TGTGCCAGCAGTTTACGGGAGAATCAGCCCCAGCATTTT
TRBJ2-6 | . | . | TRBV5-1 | CASSPLGSSKGPQAGANVLTF | TGCGCCAGCAGCCCGCTTGGTAGTTCGAAGGGCCCACAAGCTGGGGCCAACGTCCTGACTTTC
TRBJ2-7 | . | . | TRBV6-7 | CARNEVGTSYEQYF | TGTGCCAGAAATGAGGTCGGGACAAGCTACGAGCAGTACTTC